The present T cell receptor beta chain was sequenced within a study of blood T cells in healthy people across ages. Study-wide results and caveats: Calculation of diversity from one million T cells yielded estimates considered to be underestimates.

Next came a second PCR, run for about 6 to 11 cycles, which used a sample-barcoded 5' primer along with a J-beta primer mix. TCRdb re-called the 5' RACE reads with MiXCR, one entry per CDR3 protein. Of about 2 million distinct CDR3 sequences in the sample, approximately 50% are singletons; the top ten hold over 2%. A word on this clonotype: Its antigen remains unknown.

Each sample used at least 6 million PBMCs. Total RNA extraction produced at least 5.5 micrograms (per sample) for the study. Germline lookup yields CDR1 MDHEN and CDR2 SYDVKM. The CDR3 runs 15 residues. V trimming: 6 bases; J trimming: 5 bases; junction bases outside the gene matches: 12. Sequenced sample: blood. This sequence was found in a woman in her 40s in good health. The genes are TRBV28 and TRBJ2-7; 8 positions agree with TRBD2. In DNA form, the CDR3 reads TGTGCCAGCAGCCCCCGTTTTAGCGGGGTCGACGAGCAGTACTTC. Amino acids: CASSPRFSGVDEQYF.